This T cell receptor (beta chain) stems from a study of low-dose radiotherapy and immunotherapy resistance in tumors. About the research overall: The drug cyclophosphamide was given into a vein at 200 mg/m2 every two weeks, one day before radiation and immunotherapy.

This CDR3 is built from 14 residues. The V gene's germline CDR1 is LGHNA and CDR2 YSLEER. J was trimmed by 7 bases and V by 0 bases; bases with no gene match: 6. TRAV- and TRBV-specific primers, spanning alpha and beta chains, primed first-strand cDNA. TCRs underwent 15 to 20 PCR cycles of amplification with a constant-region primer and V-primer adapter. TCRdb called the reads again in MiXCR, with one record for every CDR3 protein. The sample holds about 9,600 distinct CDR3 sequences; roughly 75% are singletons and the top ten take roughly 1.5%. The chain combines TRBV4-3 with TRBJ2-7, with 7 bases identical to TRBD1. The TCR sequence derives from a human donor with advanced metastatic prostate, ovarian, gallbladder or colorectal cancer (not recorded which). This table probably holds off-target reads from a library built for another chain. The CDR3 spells CASSQEQGTGEQYF. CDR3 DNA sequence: TGCGCCAGCAGCCAAGAACAGGGGACGGGAGAGCAGTACTTC.